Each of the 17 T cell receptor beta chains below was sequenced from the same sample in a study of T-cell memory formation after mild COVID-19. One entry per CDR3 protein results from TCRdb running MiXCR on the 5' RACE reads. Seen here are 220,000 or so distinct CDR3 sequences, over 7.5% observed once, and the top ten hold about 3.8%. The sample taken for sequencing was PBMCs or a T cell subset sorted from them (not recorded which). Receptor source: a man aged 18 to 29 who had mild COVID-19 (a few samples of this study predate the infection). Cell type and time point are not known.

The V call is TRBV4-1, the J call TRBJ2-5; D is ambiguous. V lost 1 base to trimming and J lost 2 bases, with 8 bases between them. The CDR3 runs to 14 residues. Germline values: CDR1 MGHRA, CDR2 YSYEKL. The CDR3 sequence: CASSQVEIQETQYF. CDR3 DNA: TGCGCCAGCAGCCAAGTTGAGATACAAGAGACCCAGTACTTC.

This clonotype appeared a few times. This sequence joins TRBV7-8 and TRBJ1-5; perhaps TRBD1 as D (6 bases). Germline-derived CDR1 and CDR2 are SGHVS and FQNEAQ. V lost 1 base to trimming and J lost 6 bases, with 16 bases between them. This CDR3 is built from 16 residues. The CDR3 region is CASSLVNRENGQPQHF. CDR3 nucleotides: TGTGCCAGCAGCTTAGTGAACAGGGAAAACGGTCAGCCCCAGCATTTT.

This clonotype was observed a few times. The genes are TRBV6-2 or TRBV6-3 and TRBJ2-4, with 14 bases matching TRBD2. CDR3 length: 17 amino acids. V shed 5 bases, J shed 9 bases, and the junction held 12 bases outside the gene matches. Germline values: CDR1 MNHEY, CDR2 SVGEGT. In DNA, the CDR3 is TGTGCCAGCAGTCCAAATCCAGGACTAGCGGGGGGTGGCATTCAGTACTTC. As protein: CASSPNPGLAGGGIQYF.

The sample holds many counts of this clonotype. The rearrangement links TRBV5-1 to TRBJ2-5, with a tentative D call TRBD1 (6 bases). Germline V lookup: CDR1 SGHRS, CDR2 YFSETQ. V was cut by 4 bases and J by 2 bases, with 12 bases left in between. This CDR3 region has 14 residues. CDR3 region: CASSLGQRQETQYF. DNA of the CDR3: TGCGCCAGCAGCCTAGGACAGAGGCAAGAGACCCAGTACTTC.

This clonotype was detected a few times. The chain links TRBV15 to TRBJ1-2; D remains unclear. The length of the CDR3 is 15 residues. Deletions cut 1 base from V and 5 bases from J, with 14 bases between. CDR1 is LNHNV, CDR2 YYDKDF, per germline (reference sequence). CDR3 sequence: CATSRALGLGYGYTF. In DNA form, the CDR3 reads TGTGCCACCAGCAGAGCCCTCGGACTGGGTTATGGCTACACCTTC.

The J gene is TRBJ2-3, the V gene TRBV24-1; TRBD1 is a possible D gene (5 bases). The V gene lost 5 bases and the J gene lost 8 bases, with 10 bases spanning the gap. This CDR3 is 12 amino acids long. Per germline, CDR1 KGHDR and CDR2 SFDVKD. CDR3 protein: CATSVGEGTQYF. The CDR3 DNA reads TGTGCCACCAGTGTAGGGGAAGGTACGCAGTATTTT.

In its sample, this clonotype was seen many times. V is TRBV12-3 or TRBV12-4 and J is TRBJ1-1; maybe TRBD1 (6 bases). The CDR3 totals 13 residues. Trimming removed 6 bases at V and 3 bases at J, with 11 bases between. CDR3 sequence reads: CASSFTGYTEAFF. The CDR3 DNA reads TGTGCCAGCAGCTTCACAGGGTACACTGAAGCTTTCTTT.

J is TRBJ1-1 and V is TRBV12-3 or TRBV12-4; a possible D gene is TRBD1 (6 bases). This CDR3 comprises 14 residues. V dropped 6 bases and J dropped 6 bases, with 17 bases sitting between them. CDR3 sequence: CASRDLQGPAEAFF. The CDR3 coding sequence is TGTGCCAGCAGGGATCTACAGGGCCCAGCTGAAGCTTTCTTT.

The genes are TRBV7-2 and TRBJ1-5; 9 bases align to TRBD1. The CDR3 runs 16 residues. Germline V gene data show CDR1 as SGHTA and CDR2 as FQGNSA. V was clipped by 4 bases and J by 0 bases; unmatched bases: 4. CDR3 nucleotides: TGTGCCAGCAGCTCACAGGGGGCGAGTAGCAATCAGCCCCAGCATTTT. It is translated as CASSSQGASSNQPQHF.

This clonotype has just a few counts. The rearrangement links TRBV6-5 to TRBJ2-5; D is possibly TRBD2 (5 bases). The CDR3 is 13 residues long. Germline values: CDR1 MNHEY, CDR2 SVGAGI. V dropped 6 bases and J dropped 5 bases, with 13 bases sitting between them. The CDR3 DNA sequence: TGTGCCAGCAGCCCACTAGGAACGGAGACCCAGTACTTC. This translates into CASSPLGTETQYF.

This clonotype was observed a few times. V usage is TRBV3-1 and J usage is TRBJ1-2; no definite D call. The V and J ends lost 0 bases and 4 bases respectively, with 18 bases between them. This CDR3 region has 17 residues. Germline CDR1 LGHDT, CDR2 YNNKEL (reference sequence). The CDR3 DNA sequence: TGTGCCAGCAGCCAAGATCGTTTAGGATTAGGGATCTATGGCTACACCTTC. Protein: CASSQDRLGLGIYGYTF.

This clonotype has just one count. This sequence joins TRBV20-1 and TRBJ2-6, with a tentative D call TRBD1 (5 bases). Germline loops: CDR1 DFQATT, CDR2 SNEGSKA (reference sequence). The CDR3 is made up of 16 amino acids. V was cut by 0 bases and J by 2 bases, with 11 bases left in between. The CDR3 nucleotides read TGCAGTGCTAGAGATCGTATAGGGGCTGGGGCCAACGTCCTGACTTTC. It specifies CSARDRIGAGANVLTF.

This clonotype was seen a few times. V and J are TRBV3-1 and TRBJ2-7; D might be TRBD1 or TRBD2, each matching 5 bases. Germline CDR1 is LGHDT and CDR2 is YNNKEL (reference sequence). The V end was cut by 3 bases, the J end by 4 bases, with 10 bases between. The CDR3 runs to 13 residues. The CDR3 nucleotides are TGTGCCAGCAGCCACGGGACCCAATACGAGCAGTACTTC. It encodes CASSHGTQYEQYF.

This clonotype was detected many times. CDR3 bases: TGTGCCAGCTCGACTAGTAGCACAGATACGCAGTATTTT. Protein: CASSTSSTDTQYF. The chain links TRBV7-2 to TRBJ2-3; a weak D match, TRBD2 (6 bases). The CDR3 loop spans 13 amino acids. Trimming left V 8 bases short and J 0 bases short, with 9 bases between. Per the germline V gene, CDR1 is SGHTA and CDR2 is FQGNSA. The whole variable domain, filled in from reference TRBV7-2 and TRBJ2-3, reads GAGVSQSPSNKVTEKGKDVELRCDPISGHTALYWYRQSLGQGLEFLIYFQGNSAPDKSGLPSDRFSAERTGGSVSTLTIQRTQQEDSAVYLCASSTSSTDTQYFGPGTRLTVL.

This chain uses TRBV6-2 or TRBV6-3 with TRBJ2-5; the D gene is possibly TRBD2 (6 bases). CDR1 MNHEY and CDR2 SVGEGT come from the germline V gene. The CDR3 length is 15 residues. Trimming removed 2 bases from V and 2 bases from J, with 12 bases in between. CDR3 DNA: TGTGCCAGCAGTTACAGCACGGGGAGGCAAGAGACCCAGTACTTC. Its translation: CASSYSTGRQETQYF.

The CDR3 spells CASSMEQDMNTEAFF. In nucleotides, the CDR3 is TGCGCCAGCAGCATGGAACAGGACATGAACACTGAAGCTTTCTTT. The chain carries TRBV4-3 and TRBJ1-1, with D possibly matching TRBD1 (5 bases). There are 15 residues in the CDR3. Trimming took 5 bases from V and 0 from J, leaving 13 bases between them. From germline, CDR1 is LGHNA and CDR2 YSLEER.

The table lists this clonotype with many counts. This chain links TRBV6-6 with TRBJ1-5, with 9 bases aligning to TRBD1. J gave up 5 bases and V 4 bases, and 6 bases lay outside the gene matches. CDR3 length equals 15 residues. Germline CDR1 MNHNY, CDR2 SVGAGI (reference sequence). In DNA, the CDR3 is TGTGCCAGCAGTTGGACAGGGGCGTTGGATCAGCCCCAGCATTTT. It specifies CASSWTGALDQPQHF.